The clone carrying this TCR beta chain was recorded once. The data are from a study of T cell responses to AZD1222 COVID-19 vaccine. Sequencing was performed with immunoSEQ multiplex PCR; in TCRdb, only in-frame clones are kept and a portion is missing. The sample holds roughly 120,000 clones, 80% to 90% seen once. V lost 4 bases and J 2 bases, leaving 13 bases between the germline ends. Looked up from germline, CDR1 is SNHLY and CDR2 is FYNNEI. There are 15 residues in the CDR3. The TCR was taken from an adult in good health. The sequencing here drew on peripheral blood, taken on day 0 of MenACWY control vaccination. The chain carries TRBV2 and TRBJ2-3; tentative D call: TRBD1 (6 bases). Here the CDR3 DNA reads TGTGCCAGCAGTGCCCGGGACAAGATCACAGATACGCAGTATTTT. Residues: CASSARDKITDTQYF.